Listed here are 18 T cell receptor beta chains from one sample, sequenced in a study of T-cell reconstitution after alpha-beta-depleted transplantation in children. Unique molecular identifiers were used to barcode this TCRbeta library. One entry per CDR3 protein results from TCRdb running MiXCR on the PCR reads. The sample has hundreds of thousands of distinct CDR3 sequences; around a third are singletons. The input for sequencing was PBMCs from the stem cell graft donor, taken from the stem cell graft. Source of these receptors: a human donor who donated a stem cell graft to a child with aplastic anemia.

In DNA form, the CDR3 reads TGCAGCGCCGGATTAAGCTCCTACAATGAGCAGTTCTTC. Amino acid sequence: CSAGLSSYNEQFF. This chain links TRBV29-1 with TRBJ2-1; D gene uncertain. The CDR3 runs to 13 residues. Per germline, CDR1 SQVTM and CDR2 ANQGSEA. The V end was cut by 7 bases, the J end by 0 bases, with 10 bases between.

The V call is TRBV7-2, the J call TRBJ2-1, with TRBD2 matching over 11 bases. Germline values: CDR1 SGHTA, CDR2 FQGNSA. V lost 7 bases and J lost 10; bases outside the gene matches: 12. This CDR3 has 15 amino acids. The CDR3 DNA is TGTGCCAGCATCTCCACACTAGCGGGAGTGGGAGAGCAGTTCTTC. It codes for CASISTLAGVGEQFF.

The chain recombines TRBV29-1 with TRBJ2-3; 10 positions match TRBD1. J was trimmed by 3 bases and V by 8 bases; bases with no gene match: 20. Germline V gives CDR1 SQVTM, CDR2 ANQGSEA. CDR3 length: 18 amino acids. CDR3 region: CSFEGAFPGQGQTDTQYF. CDR3 bases: TGCAGCTTCGAGGGGGCGTTCCCGGGACAGGGGCAAACAGATACGCAGTATTTT.

The rearrangement joins TRBV6-2 or TRBV6-3 to TRBJ2-2, with 7 nucleotides matching TRBD1. The ends lost 6 bases at V and 1 base at J; junction bases unmatched: 8. CDR3 length equals 16 residues. Per germline, CDR1 MNHEY and CDR2 SVGEGT. CDR3 sequence reads: CASSLPGTENTGELFF. DNA for the CDR3: TGTGCCAGCAGCCTTCCCGGGACAGAGAACACCGGGGAGCTGTTTTTT.

The DNA for the CDR3 is TGCGCCAGCAGCCGGCGGGAGGGCCTTGAAGATACGCAGTATTTT. Its protein is CASSRREGLEDTQYF. This chain links TRBV4-3 with TRBJ2-3, with TRBD2 matching over 9 bases. With V trimmed by 4 bases and J by 5 bases, 7 bases remained unmatched. Germline lookup yields CDR1 LGHNA and CDR2 YSLEER. The CDR3 has 15 residues.

This clonotype has just a few counts. The J gene is TRBJ2-3, the V gene TRBV5-1, with 8 nucleotides matching TRBD1. CDR3 length: 15 amino acids. The V segment lost 3 bases and the J segment 1 base; nucleotides outside the gene matches: 4. CDR1 and CDR2 from the germline V gene are SGHRS and YFSETQ. The CDR3 DNA reads as TGCGCCAGCAGCTCCGGACAGGGTGGCACAGATACGCAGTATTTT. This codes for CASSSGQGGTDTQYF.

The chain recombines TRBV6-2 or TRBV6-3 with TRBJ2-7; tentative D call: TRBD1 (5 bases). V was shortened by 5 bases and J by 0 bases, with 11 bases between the two germline ends. The CDR3 sequence is 14 residues long. Germline V gene data show CDR1 as MNHEY and CDR2 as SVGEGT. The CDR3 is CASSRTRSSYEQYF. Written as DNA, the CDR3 is TGTGCCAGCAGTAGGACACGGAGCTCCTACGAGCAGTACTTC.

J is TRBJ2-5 and V is TRBV7-9; D remains unclear. CDR1 is SEHNR and CDR2 is FQNEAQ in the germline V gene (reference sequence). Trimming took off 6 bases at V and 2 bases at J, with 16 bases between the two ends. CDR3 size: 15 residues. CDR3 loop: CASRRRRAGQETQYF. DNA for the CDR3: TGTGCCAGCAGGCGACGAAGGGCAGGTCAAGAGACCCAGTACTTC. The full variable domain, its missing parts supplied by reference TRBV7-9 and TRBJ2-5, is DTGVSQNPRHKITKRGQNVTFRCDPISEHNRLYWYRQTLGQGPEFLTYFQNEAQLEKSRLLSDRFSAERPKGSFSTLEIQRTEQGDSAMYLCASRRRRAGQETQYFGPGTRLLVL.

The V and J genes are TRBV6-1 and TRBJ2-1; 10 bases line up with TRBD1. With V trimmed by 3 bases and J by 3 bases, 5 bases remained unmatched. The germline V gene encodes CDR1 MNHNS and CDR2 SASEGT. There are 16 residues in the CDR3. Written as DNA, the CDR3 is TGTGCCAGCAGTGAGGGAGGACAGGGGGTCTACAATGAGCAGTTCTTC. Protein: CASSEGGQGVYNEQFF.

This clonotype has a handful of counts. The chain carries TRBV3-1 and TRBJ2-2; 14 bases are a match to TRBD2. CDR1 and CDR2 (germline): LGHDT, YNNKEL (reference sequence). The CDR3 spans 16 residues. V lost 4 bases to trimming and J lost 4 bases; unmatched junction nucleotides: 2. The CDR3 protein is CASSRGLAGVTGELFF. The CDR3 nucleotides read TGTGCCAGCAGCCGGGGACTAGCGGGAGTCACCGGGGAGCTGTTTTTT.

This clonotype was detected many times. This chain links TRBV24-1 with TRBJ1-4; tentatively, D is TRBD1 (5 bases). Trimming took 4 bases from V and 5 from J, leaving 13 bases between them. This CDR3 region has 15 residues. The V gene's germline CDR1 is KGHDR and CDR2 SFDVKD. CDR3 sequence (DNA): TGTGCCACCAGTGACCCCAGGGAACCCAATGAAAAACTGTTTTTT. Its translation: CATSDPREPNEKLFF.

The genes are TRBV20-1 and TRBJ1-1; possible D gene TRBD1, 6 bases. This CDR3 has 14 residues. CDR1 is DFQATT, CDR2 SNEGSKA, per germline (reference sequence). The V gene lost 0 bases and the J gene lost 1 base, with 9 bases spanning the gap. The CDR3 DNA reads TGCAGTGCTAGAGATGGGACACAGAACACTGAAGCTTTCTTT. This encodes CSARDGTQNTEAFF.

The J gene is TRBJ2-1, the V gene TRBV9; 12 positions match TRBD2. Losses at the gene ends were 4 bases for V and 6 bases for J; bases not matched to a gene: 8. CDR1 and CDR2 (germline): SGDLS, YYNGEE. This CDR3 has 16 residues. The CDR3 loop reads CASSSRTSGTFNEQFF. DNA for the CDR3: TGTGCCAGCAGCTCCCGGACTAGCGGGACATTCAATGAGCAGTTCTTC.

V and J are TRBV28 and TRBJ1-1; D possibly corresponds to TRBD1 (6 bases). Trimming took off 4 bases at V and 1 base at J, with 19 bases between the two ends. This CDR3 spans 17 amino acids. CDR1 and CDR2 from the germline V gene are MDHEN and SYDVKM. The CDR3 DNA follows: TGTGCCAGCAGTTCACCCCGGGGCGGACAGAGGAACACTGAAGCTTTCTTT. Translation: CASSSPRGGQRNTEAFF.

The chain uses TRBV7-2 and TRBJ2-7; 9 bases are a match to TRBD1. The CDR3 length is 17 residues. Germline V lookup: CDR1 SGHTA, CDR2 FQGNSA. Losses at the gene ends were 6 bases for V and 5 bases for J; bases not matched to a gene: 17. The CDR3 is CASSERTFPGQGNEQYF. CDR3 DNA sequence: TGTGCCAGCAGTGAACGGACCTTTCCGGGACAGGGTAACGAGCAGTACTTC. The full variable domain, in which reference TRBV7-2 and TRBJ2-7 provide the parts outside the CDR3, is GAGVSQSPSNKVTEKGKDVELRCDPISGHTALYWYRQSLGQGLEFLIYFQGNSAPDKSGLPSDRFSAERTGGSVSTLTIQRTQQEDSAVYLCASSERTFPGQGNEQYFGPGTRLTVT.

The chain links TRBV15 to TRBJ2-6; 11 bases are shared with TRBD1. Germline V gene lookup returns CDR1 LNHNV and CDR2 YYDKDF (reference sequence). The CDR3 sequence is 19 residues long. The V segment lost 0 bases and the J segment 0 bases; nucleotides outside the gene matches: 4. CDR3 residues: CATSRDGQGARSGANVLTF. The CDR3, as DNA: TGTGCCACCAGCAGAGATGGACAGGGGGCCCGCTCTGGGGCCAACGTCCTGACTTTC. Filled out from reference TRBV15 and TRBJ2-6, the complete variable domain reads DAMVIQNPRYQVTQFGKPVTLSCSQTLNHNVMYWYQQKSSQAPKLLFHYYDKDFNNEADTPDNFQSRRPNTSFCFLDIRSPGLGDTAMYLCATSRDGQGARSGANVLTFGAGSRLTVL.

This chain uses TRBV12-3 or TRBV12-4 with TRBJ2-7; 9 bases fit TRBD1. J lost 6 bases, V lost 6 bases, and 6 bases had no gene match. The CDR3 contains 13 residues. The CDR3 reads CASSYRGHSEQYF. The DNA of the CDR3 is TGTGCCAGCAGCTACAGGGGGCACAGCGAGCAGTACTTC.

The rearrangement uses TRBV7-2 and TRBJ1-1; D ambiguous. Germline V CDR1 and CDR2: SGHTA, FQGNSA. The V end lost 1 base, the J end lost 9 bases, and 9 bases lay between the germline ends. The CDR3 consists of 12 residues. CDR3: CASSLGIGKAFF. CDR3 in DNA: TGTGCCAGCAGCTTAGGGATAGGGAAAGCTTTCTTT.